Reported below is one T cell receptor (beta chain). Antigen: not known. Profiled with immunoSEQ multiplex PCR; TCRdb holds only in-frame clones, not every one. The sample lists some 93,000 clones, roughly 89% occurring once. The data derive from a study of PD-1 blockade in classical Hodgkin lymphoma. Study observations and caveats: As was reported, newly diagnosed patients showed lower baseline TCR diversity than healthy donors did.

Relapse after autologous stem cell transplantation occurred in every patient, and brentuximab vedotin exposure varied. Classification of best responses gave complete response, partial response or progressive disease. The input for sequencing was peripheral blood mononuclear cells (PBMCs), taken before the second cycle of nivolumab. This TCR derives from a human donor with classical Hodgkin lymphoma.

The CDR3 nucleotides read TGTGCCAGCTCACCACGGGGCAGACTTAGCAATCAGCCCCAGCATTTT. This gives the protein CASSPRGRLSNQPQHF. V gene TRBV18 combines with J gene TRBJ1-5; D perhaps matches TRBD1 (5 bases). Deletions cut 1 base from V and 0 bases from J, with 10 bases between. CDR1 and CDR2 from the germline V gene are KGHSH and LQKENI. The CDR3 is 16 residues long.